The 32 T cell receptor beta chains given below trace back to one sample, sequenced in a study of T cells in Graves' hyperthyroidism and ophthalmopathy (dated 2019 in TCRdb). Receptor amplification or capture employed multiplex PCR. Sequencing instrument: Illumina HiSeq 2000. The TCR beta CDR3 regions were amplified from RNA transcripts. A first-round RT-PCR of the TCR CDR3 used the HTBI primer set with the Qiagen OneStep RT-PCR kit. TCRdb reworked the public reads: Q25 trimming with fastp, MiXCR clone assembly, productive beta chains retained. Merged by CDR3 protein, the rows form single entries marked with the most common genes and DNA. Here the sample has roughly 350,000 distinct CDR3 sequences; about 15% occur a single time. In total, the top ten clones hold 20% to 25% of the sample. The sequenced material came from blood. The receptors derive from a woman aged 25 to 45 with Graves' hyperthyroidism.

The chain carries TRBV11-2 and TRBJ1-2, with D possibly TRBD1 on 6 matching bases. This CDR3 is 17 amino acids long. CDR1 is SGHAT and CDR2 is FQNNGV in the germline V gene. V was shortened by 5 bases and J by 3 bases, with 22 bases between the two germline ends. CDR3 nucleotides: TGTGCCAGCAGCCCAATCACCCTCAGGGGTGGGGACTATGGCTACACCTTC. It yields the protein CASSPITLRGGDYGYTF. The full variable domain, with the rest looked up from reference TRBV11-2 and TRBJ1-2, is EAGVAQSPRYKIIEKRQSVAFWCNPISGHATLYWYQQILGQGPKLLIQFQNNGVVDDSQLPKDRFSAERLKGVDSTLKIQPAKLEDSAVYLCASSPITLRGGDYGYTFGSGTRLTVV.

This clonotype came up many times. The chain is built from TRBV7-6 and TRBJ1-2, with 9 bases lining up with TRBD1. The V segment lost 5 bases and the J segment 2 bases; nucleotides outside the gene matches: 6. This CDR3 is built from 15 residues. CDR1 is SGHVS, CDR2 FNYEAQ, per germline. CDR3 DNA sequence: TGTGCCAGCAGCCCCCAGACAGGGGGAAACTATGGCTACACCTTC. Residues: CASSPQTGGNYGYTF. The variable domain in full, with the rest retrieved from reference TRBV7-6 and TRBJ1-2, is GAGVSQSPRYKVTKRGQDVALRCDPISGHVSLYWYRQALGQGPEFLTYFNYEAQQDKSGLPNDRFSAERPEGSISTLTIQRTEQRDSAMYRCASSPQTGGNYGYTFGSGTRLTVV.

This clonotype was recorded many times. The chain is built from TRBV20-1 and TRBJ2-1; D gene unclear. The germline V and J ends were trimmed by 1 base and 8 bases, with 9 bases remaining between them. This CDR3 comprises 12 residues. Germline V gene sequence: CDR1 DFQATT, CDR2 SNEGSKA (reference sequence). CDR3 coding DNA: TGCAGTGCTAGAGTGAAGTCCTATGAGCAGTTCTTC. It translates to CSARVKSYEQFF.

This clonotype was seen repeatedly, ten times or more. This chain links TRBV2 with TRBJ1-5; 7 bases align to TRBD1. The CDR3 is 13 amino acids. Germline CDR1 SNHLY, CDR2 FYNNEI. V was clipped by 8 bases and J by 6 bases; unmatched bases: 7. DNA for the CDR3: TGTGCCAGCCTTGGGACAGTTGGTCAGCCCCAGCATTTT. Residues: CASLGTVGQPQHF.

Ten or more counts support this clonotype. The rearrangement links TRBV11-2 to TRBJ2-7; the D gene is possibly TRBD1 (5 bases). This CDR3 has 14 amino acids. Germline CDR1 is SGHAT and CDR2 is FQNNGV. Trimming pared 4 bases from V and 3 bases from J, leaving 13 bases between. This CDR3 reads CASSSEGAFYEQYF. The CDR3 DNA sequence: TGTGCCAGCAGCTCTGAAGGGGCCTTCTACGAGCAGTACTTC.

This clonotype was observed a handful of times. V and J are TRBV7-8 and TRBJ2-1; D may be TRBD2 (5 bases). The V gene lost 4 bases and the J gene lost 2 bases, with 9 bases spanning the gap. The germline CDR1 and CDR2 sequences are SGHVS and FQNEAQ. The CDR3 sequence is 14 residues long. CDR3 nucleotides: TGTGCCAGCAGCTCGGACTCTCCCTACAATGAGCAGTTCTTC. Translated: CASSSDSPYNEQFF.

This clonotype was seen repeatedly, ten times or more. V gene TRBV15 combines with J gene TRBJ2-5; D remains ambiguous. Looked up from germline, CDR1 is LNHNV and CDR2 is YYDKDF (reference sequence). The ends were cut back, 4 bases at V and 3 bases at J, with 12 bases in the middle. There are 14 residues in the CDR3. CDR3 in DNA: TGTGCCACCAGCACGCGACGGATGGAAGAGACCCAGTACTTC. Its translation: CATSTRRMEETQYF.

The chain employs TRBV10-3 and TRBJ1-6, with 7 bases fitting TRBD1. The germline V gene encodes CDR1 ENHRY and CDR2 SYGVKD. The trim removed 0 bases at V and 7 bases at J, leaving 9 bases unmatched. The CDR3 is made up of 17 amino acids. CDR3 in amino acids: CAISESATGTDNSPLHF. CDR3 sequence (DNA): TGTGCCATCAGTGAGTCGGCGACCGGGACAGACAATTCACCCCTCCACTTT.

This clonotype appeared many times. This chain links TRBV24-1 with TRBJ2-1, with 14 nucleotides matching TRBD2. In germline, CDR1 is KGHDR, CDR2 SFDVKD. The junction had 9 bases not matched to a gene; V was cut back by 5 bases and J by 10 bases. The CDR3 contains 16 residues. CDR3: CATSAGTSGSFVEQFF. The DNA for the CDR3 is TGTGCCACCAGTGCTGGGACTAGCGGGAGTTTTGTGGAGCAGTTCTTC.

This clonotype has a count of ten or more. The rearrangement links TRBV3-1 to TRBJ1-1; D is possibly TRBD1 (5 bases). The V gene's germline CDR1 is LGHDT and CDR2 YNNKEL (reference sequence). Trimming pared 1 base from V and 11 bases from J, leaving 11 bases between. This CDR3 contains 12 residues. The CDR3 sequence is CASSQVGAAAFF. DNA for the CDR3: TGTGCCAGCAGCCAAGTTGGGGCGGCTGCTTTCTTT.

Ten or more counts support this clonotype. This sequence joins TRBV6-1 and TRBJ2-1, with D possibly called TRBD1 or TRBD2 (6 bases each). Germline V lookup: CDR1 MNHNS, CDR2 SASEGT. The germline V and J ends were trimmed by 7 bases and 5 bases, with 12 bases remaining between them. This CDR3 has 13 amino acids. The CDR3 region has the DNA TGTGCCAGCATCCGGCGGGACAACAATGAGCAGTTCTTC. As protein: CASIRRDNNEQFF.

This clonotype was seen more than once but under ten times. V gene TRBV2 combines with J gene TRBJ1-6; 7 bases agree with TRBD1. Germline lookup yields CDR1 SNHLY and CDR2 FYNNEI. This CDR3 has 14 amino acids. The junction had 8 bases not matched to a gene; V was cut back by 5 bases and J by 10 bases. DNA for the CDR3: TGTGCCAGCAGTACCGACAGGGTCAGGTCACCCCTCCACTTT. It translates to CASSTDRVRSPLHF.

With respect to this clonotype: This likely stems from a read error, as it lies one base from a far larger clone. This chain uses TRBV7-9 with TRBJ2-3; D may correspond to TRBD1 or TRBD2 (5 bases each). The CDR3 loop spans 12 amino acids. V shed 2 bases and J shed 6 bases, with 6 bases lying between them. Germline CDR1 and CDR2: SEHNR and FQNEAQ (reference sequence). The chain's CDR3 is CASSLWGDTQYF. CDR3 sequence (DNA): TGTGCCAGCAGCTTATGGGGGGATACGCAGTATTTT.

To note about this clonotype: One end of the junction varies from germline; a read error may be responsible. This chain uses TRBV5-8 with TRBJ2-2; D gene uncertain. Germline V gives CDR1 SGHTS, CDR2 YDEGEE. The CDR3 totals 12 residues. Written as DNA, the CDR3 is TGTGCCAGCAGCTTTGGTGTTGGGGTGCTGTTTTTT. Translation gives CASSFGVGVLFF.

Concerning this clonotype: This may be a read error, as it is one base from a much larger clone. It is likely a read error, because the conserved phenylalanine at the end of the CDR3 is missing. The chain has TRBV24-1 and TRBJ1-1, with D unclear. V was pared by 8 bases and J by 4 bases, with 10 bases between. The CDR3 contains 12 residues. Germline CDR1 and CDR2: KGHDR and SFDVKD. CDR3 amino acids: CATMSAGTEAFS. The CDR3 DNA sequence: TGTGCCACCATGTCAGCAGGCACTGAAGCTTTCTCT.

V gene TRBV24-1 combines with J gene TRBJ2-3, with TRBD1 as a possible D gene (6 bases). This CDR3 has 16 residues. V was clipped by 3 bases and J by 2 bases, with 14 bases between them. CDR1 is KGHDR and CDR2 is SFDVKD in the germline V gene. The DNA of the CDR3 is TGTGCCACCAGTGATGCAGGGGACCCGCTCACAGATACGCAGTATTTT. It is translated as CATSDAGDPLTDTQYF.

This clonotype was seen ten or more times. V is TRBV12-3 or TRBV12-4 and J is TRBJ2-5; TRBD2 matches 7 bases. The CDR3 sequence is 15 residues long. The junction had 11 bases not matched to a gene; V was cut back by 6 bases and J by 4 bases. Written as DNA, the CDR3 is TGTGCCAGCAGCACTGGGGAGGGAGGAGGAGAGACCCAGTACTTC. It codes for CASSTGEGGGETQYF.

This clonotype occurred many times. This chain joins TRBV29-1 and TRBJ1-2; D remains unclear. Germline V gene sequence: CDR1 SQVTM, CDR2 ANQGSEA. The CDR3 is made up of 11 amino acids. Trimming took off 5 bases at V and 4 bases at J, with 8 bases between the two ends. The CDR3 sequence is CSVNGGYGYTF. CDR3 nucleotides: TGCAGCGTTAACGGTGGCTATGGCTACACCTTC.

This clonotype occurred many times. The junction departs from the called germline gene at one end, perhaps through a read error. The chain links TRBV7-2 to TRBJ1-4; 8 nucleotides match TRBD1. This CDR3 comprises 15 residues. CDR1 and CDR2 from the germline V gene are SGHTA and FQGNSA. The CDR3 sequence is CASSLRTGNNQKLFF. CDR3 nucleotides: TGTGCCAGCAGCTTGAGGACAGGGAATAATCAAAAACTGTTTTTT. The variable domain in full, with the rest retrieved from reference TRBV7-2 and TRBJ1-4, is GAGVSQSPSNKVTEKGKDVELRCDPISGHTALYWYRQSLGQGLEFLIYFQGNSAPDKSGLPSDRFSAERTGGSVSTLTIQRTQQEDSAVYLCASSLRTGNNQKLFFGSGTQLSVL.

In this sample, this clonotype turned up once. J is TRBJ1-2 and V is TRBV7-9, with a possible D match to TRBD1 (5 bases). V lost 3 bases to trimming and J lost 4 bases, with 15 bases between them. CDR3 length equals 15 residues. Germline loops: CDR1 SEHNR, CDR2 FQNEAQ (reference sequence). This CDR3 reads CASSFRDEGIYGYTF. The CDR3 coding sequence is TGTGCCAGCAGCTTCCGGGACGAAGGGATCTATGGCTACACCTTC.

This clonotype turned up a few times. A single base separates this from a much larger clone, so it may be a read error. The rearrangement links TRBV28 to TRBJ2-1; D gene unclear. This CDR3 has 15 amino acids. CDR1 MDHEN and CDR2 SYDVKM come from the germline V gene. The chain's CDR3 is CASSLVVFSTNEQSF. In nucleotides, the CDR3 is TGTGCCAGCAGTTTAGTAGTGTTTTCGACGAATGAGCAGTCCTTC.

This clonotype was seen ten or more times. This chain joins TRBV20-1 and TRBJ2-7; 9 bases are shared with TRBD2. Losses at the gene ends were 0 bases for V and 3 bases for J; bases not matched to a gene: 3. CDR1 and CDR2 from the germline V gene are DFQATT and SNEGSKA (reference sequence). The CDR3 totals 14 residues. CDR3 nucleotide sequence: TGCAGTGCTAGAGATAGCGGGAGCCTCTACGAGCAGTACTTC. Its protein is CSARDSGSLYEQYF.

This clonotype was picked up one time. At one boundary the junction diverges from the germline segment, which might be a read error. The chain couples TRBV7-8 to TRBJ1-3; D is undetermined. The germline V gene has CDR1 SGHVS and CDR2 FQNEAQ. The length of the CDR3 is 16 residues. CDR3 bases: TGTGCCAGCAGCTTACTCGGCAGCCTCTCTGGAAACGCCATATATTTT. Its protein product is CASSLLGSLSGNAIYF.

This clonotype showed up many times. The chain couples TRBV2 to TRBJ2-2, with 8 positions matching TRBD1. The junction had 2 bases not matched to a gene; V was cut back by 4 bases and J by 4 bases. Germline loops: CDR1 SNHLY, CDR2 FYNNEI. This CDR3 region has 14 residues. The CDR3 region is CASSVGQGTGELFF. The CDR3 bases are TGTGCCAGCAGTGTTGGACAGGGCACCGGGGAGCTGTTTTTT.

CDR3 residues: CAWSGPGLADNEQFF. For the CDR3, the DNA is TGTGCCTGGAGTGGGCCGGGACTAGCGGACAATGAGCAGTTCTTC. J is TRBJ2-1 and V is TRBV30, with 11 nucleotides matching TRBD2. The CDR3 has 15 amino acids. V was clipped by 1 base and J by 5 bases; unmatched bases: 4. Germline V CDR1 and CDR2: GTSNPN, SVGIG (reference sequence).

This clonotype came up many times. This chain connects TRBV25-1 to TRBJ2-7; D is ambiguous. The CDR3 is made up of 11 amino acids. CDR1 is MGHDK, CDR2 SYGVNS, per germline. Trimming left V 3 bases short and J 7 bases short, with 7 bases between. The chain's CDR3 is CASSDSREQYF. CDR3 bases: TGTGCCAGCAGTGACTCTCGAGAGCAGTACTTC.

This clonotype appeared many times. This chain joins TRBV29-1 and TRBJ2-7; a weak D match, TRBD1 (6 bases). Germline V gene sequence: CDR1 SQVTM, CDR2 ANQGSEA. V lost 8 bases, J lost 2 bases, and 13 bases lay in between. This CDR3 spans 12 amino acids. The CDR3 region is CSSRTDTYEQYF. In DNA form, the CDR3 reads TGCAGCTCCCGGACAGATACCTACGAGCAGTACTTC.

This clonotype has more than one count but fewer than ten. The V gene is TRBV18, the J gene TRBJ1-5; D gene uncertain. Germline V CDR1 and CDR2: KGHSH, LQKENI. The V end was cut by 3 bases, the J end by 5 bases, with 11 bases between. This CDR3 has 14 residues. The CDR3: CASSPEITDQPQHF. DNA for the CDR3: TGTGCCAGCTCACCCGAGATAACGGATCAGCCCCAGCATTTT.

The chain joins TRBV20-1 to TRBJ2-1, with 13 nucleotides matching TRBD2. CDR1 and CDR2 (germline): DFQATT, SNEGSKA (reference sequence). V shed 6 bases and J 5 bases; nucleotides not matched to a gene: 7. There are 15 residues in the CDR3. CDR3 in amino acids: CSATGLAGLNNEQFF. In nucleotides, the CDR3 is TGCAGTGCCACGGGACTAGCGGGATTGAACAATGAGCAGTTCTTC.

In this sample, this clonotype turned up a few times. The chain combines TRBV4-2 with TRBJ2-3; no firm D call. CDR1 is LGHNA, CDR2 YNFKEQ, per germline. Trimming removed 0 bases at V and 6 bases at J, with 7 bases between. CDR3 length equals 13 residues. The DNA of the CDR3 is TGTGCCAGCAGCCAAGAAGGGTCCGATACGCAGTATTTT. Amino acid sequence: CASSQEGSDTQYF.

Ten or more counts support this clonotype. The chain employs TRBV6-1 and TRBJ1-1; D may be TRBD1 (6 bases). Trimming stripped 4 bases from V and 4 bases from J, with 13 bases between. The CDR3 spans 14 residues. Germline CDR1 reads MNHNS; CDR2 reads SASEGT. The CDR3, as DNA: TGTGCCAGCAGTGCGAGGGGGGGGGGCACTGAAGCTTTCTTT. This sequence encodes CASSARGGGTEAFF.

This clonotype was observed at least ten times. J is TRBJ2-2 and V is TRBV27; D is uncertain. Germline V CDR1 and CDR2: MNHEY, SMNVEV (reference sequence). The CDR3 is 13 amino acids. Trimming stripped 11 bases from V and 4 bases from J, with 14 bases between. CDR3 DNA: TGTGCCGGCCGGAGTGTTCGCACCGGGGAGCTGTTTTTT. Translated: CAGRSVRTGELFF.